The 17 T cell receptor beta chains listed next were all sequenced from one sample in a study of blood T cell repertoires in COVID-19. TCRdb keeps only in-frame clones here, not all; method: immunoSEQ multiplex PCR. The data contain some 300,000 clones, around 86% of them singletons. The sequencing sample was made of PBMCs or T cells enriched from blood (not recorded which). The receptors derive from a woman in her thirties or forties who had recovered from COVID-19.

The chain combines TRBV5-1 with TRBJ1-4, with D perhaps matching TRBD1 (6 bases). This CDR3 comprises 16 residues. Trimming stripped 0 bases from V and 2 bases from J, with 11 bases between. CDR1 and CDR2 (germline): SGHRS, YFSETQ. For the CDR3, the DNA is TGCGCCAGCAGCTTGGTGGGGGCCCCGACTAATGAAAAACTGTTTTTT. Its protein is CASSLVGAPTNEKLFF. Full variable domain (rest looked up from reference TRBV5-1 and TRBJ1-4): KAGVTQTPRYLIKTRGQQVTLSCSPISGHRSVSWYQQTPGQGLQFLFEYFSETQRNKGNFPGRFSGRQFSNSRSEMNVSTLELGDSALYLCASSLVGAPTNEKLFFGSGTQLSVL.

In DNA, the CDR3 is TGTGCCAGCAGCAGCCTCCTAGAGGGGGGGCCAGATACGCAGTATTTT. Translated, it gives CASSSLLEGGPDTQYF. The chain joins TRBV3-1 (or the pseudogene TRBV3-2) to TRBJ2-3, with D possibly matching TRBD2 (7 bases). The CDR3 spans 16 residues. The V and J ends lost 5 bases and 4 bases respectively, with 19 bases between them. CDR1 is LGHDT, CDR2 YNNKEL, per germline (reference sequence).

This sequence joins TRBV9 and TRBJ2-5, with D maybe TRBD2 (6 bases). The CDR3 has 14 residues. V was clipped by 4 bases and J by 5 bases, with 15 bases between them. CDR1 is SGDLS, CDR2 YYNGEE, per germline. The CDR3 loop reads CASSQRSGGETQYF. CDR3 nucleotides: TGTGCCAGCAGCCAACGTAGCGGCGGGGAGACCCAGTACTTC.

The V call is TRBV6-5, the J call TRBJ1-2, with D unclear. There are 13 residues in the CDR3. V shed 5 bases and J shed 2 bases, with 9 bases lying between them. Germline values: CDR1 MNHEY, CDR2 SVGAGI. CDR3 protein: CASSTAGNYGYTF. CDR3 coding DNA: TGTGCCAGCAGTACCGCCGGGAACTATGGCTACACCTTC.

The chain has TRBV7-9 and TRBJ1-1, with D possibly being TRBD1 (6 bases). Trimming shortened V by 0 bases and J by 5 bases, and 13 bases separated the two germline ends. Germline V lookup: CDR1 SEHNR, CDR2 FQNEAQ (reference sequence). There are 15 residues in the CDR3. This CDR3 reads CASSLARGRRTEAFF. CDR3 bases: TGTGCCAGCAGCTTAGCGCGGGGGCGCAGAACTGAAGCTTTCTTT.

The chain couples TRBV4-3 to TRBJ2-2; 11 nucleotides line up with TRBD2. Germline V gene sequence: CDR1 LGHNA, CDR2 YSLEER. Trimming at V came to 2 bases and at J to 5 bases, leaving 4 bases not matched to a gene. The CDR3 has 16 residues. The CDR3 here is CASSQQLAGVTGELFF. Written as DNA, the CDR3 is TGCGCCAGCAGCCAACAACTAGCGGGAGTAACCGGGGAGCTGTTTTTT.

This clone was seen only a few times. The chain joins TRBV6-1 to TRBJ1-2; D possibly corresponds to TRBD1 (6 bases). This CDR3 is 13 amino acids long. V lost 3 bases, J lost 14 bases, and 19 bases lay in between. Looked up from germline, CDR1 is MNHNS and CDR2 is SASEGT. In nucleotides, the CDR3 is TGTGCCAGCAGTGATCGTGTGGGGGGGGCGAATACCTTC. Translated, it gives CASSDRVGGANTF.

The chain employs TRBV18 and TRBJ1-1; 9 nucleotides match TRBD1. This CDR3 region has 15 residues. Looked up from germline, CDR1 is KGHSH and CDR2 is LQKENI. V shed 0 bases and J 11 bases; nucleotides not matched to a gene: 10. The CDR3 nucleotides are TGTGCCAGCTCACCACCGAACCACTCGACAGGGGGGGCTTTCTTT. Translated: CASSPPNHSTGGAFF. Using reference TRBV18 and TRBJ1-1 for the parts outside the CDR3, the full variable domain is NAGVMQNPRHLVRRRGQEARLRCSPMKGHSHVYWYRQLPEEGLKFMVYLQKENIIDESGMPKERFSAEFPKEGPSILRIQQVVRGDSAAYFCASSPPNHSTGGAFFGQGTRLTVV.

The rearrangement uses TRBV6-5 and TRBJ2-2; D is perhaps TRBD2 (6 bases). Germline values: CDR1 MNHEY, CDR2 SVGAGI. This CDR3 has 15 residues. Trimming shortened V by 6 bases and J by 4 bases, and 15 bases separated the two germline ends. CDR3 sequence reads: CASRSGGSGTGELFF. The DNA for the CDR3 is TGTGCCAGCAGGTCCGGGGGTTCGGGCACCGGGGAGCTGTTTTTT.

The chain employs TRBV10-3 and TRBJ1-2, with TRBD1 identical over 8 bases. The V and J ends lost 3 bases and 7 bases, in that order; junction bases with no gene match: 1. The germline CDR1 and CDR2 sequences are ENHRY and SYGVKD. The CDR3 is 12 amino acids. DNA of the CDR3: TGTGCCATCAGTGACAGGGGGCGTGGCTACACCTTC. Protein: CAISDRGRGYTF.

The CDR3 DNA reads TGTGCCAGCAGCTTCGCCCTTGGGCGGGGGGGCCTCTCTGAGCAGTTCTTC. This encodes CASSFALGRGGLSEQFF. This chain uses TRBV13 with TRBJ2-1, with 9 bases fitting TRBD2. J was trimmed by 9 bases and V by 3 bases; bases with no gene match: 15. CDR1 PRHDT and CDR2 FYEKMQ come from the germline V gene (reference sequence). The CDR3 is 17 residues long.

CDR3: CASMGQQNTEAFF. The CDR3 region has the DNA TGTGCCAGTATGGGGCAGCAGAACACTGAAGCTTTCTTT. This chain joins TRBV7-2 and TRBJ1-1, with TRBD1 as a possible D gene (5 bases). The V and J ends lost 9 bases and 1 base respectively, with 12 bases between them. Germline V CDR1 and CDR2: SGHTA, FQGNSA. There are 13 residues in the CDR3.

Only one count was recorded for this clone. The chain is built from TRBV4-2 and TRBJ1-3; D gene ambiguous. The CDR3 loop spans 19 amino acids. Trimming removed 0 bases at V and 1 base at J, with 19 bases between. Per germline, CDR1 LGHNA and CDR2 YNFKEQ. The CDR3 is CASSQDPLNQIMSGNTIYF. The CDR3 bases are TGTGCCAGCAGCCAAGATCCCCTTAATCAGATCATGTCTGGAAACACCATATATTTT.

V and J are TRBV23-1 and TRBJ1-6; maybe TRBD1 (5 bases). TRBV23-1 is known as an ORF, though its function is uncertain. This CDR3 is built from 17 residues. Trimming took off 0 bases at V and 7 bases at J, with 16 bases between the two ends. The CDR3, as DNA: TGCGCCAGCAGTCAATCTCGGCACGGGGGGGAAAATTCACCCCTCCACTTT. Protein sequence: CASSQSRHGGENSPLHF.

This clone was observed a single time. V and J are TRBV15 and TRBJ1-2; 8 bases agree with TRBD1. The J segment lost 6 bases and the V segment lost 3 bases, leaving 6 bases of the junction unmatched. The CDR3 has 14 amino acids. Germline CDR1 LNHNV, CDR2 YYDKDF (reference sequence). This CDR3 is CATSRVDRGNGYTF. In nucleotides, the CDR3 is TGTGCCACCAGCAGGGTCGACAGGGGAAATGGCTACACCTTC.

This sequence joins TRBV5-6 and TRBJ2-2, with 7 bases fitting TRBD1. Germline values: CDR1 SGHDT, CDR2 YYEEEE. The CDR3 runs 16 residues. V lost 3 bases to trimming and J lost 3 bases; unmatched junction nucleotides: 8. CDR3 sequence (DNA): TGTGCCAGCAGCTCGATGACAGGGTCGGACACCGGGGAGCTGTTTTTT. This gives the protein CASSSMTGSDTGELFF.

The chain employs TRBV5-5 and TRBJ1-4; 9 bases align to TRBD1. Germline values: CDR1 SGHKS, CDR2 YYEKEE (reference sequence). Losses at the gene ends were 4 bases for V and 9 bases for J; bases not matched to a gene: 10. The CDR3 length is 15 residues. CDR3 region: CASSTRQGDNQKLFF. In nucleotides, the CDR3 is TGTGCCAGCAGCACCAGACAGGGGGACAATCAAAAACTGTTTTTT.